These 24 T cell receptor beta chains originate from one sample sequenced in a study of T-cell reconstitution after alpha-beta-depleted transplantation in children. Unique molecular identifiers were incorporated into the prepared TCRbeta library. Each CDR3 protein gets one entry after TCRdb re-called the PCR reads with MiXCR. The table shows hundreds of thousands of distinct CDR3 sequences, with around a tenth occurring only once. Sequencing used PBMCs, obtained before TCRalphabeta/CD19-depleted stem cell transplant. These receptors all stem from a boy younger than two with acute myeloid leukemia, due to receive a stem cell transplant.

The chain combines TRBV20-1 with TRBJ1-2; D ambiguous. V lost 1 base and J lost 4, with 10 bases in between. Germline V lookup: CDR1 DFQATT, CDR2 SNEGSKA (reference sequence). CDR3 size: 13 residues. CDR3 in DNA: TGCAGTGCTAGAGCGGACGGCTTCTATGGCTACACCTTC. Translated: CSARADGFYGYTF.

This clonotype has ten or more counts. This chain links TRBV20-1 with TRBJ2-3; 7 nucleotides agree with TRBD2. V was clipped by 2 bases and J by 0 bases; unmatched bases: 8. The CDR3 totals 16 residues. The V gene's germline CDR1 is DFQATT and CDR2 SNEGSKA (reference sequence). CDR3 region: CSARSMSGISTDTQYF. The CDR3 DNA reads as TGCAGTGCTAGAAGTATGAGCGGGATTAGCACAGATACGCAGTATTTT.

This clonotype was seen ten or more times. This chain links TRBV9 with TRBJ2-3; TRBD1 aligns across 9 bases. The CDR3 length is 15 residues. J lost 1 base, V lost 4 bases, and 4 bases had no gene match. Germline V gives CDR1 SGDLS, CDR2 YYNGEE. The CDR3 loop reads CASSFYRGRTDTQYF. In DNA, the CDR3 is TGTGCCAGCAGCTTCTACAGGGGGCGCACAGATACGCAGTATTTT.

This clonotype was counted a few times. The chain recombines TRBV21-1 with TRBJ1-1; the D segment call TRBD1 is taken from the table without a DNA check. TRBV21-1 is given as a pseudogene. The CDR3 sequence is 14 residues long. The CDR3 is CASSKEGWDTEAFF. CDR3 nucleotides: TGTGCCAGCAGCAAAGAGGGGTGGGACACTGAAGCTTTCTTT.

This clonotype has ten or more counts. V is TRBV12-3 or TRBV12-4 and J is TRBJ2-1, with 10 bases aligning to TRBD2. V shed 8 bases, J shed 8 bases, and the junction held 12 bases outside the gene matches. CDR3 length equals 15 residues. CDR3 nucleotide sequence: TGTGCCAGCTATTTAACTAGCGGGGCTTGGGATGAGCAGTTCTTC. This gives the protein CASYLTSGAWDEQFF.

This clonotype was counted at least ten times. The chain is built from TRBV6-2 or TRBV6-3 and TRBJ2-7; D may be TRBD1 (5 bases). The CDR3 runs to 14 residues. Trimming removed 2 bases at V and 1 base at J, with 9 bases between. From germline, CDR1 is MNHEY and CDR2 SVGEGT. The CDR3 DNA sequence: TGTGCCAGCAGTTACGGGGCAGTTTCCTACGAGCAGTACTTC. It translates to CASSYGAVSYEQYF.

This clonotype was recorded at least ten times. The genes are TRBV5-1 and TRBJ2-1; 11 nucleotides match TRBD2. The germline V gene encodes CDR1 SGHRS and CDR2 YFSETQ. The CDR3 spans 16 residues. V lost 0 bases, J lost 7 bases, and 6 bases stayed unmatched. The CDR3 spells CASSLAAPSGRNEQFF. Written as DNA, the CDR3 is TGCGCCAGCAGCTTGGCCGCGCCTAGCGGGAGGAATGAGCAGTTCTTC.

This clonotype was picked up many times. V is TRBV5-1 and J is TRBJ1-6, with no clear D. Germline V lookup: CDR1 SGHRS, CDR2 YFSETQ. The CDR3 is 15 residues long. Trimming left V 0 bases short and J 5 bases short, with 9 bases between. CDR3 sequence (DNA): TGCGCCAGCAGCTTGGAGGGCCGGAATAATTCACCCCTCCACTTT. It is translated as CASSLEGRNNSPLHF. The complete variable domain, with remaining parts taken from reference TRBV5-1 and TRBJ1-6, reads KAGVTQTPRYLIKTRGQQVTLSCSPISGHRSVSWYQQTPGQGLQFLFEYFSETQRNKGNFPGRFSGRQFSNSRSEMNVSTLELGDSALYLCASSLEGRNNSPLHFGNGTRLTVT.

This clonotype has ten or more counts. The V gene is TRBV20-1, the J gene TRBJ2-7; D call uncertain. The germline gives CDR1 DFQATT, CDR2 SNEGSKA (reference sequence). CDR3 length: 13 amino acids. Deletions cut 5 bases from V and 3 bases from J, with 14 bases between. The CDR3 DNA follows: TGCAGTGCTTGGGATGGGATTAGCTACGAGCAGTACTTC. It yields the protein CSAWDGISYEQYF.

A word on this clonotype: With a much larger clone just one base away, this may be a read error. This chain joins TRBV7-9 and TRBJ2-7; 11 positions agree with TRBD2. J lost 1 base, V lost 0 bases, and 5 bases had no gene match. The CDR3 has 17 residues. The germline CDR1 and CDR2 sequences are SEHNR and FQNEAQ (reference sequence). Here the CDR3 DNA reads TGTGCCAGCAGCTTAGCTAGCGGGAGGGCCTGGTCCTACGAGCAGTACTTC. As protein: CASSLASGRAWSYEQYF.

This clonotype was detected many times. The genes are TRBV4-2 and TRBJ1-2, with 7 bases aligning to TRBD1. The CDR3 extends over 16 amino acids. J gave up 4 bases and V 1 base, and 9 bases lay outside the gene matches. Germline CDR1 reads LGHNA; CDR2 reads YNFKEQ. CDR3: CASSQGPGQPSYGYTF. The CDR3 bases are TGTGCCAGCAGCCAAGGACCGGGACAGCCGTCCTATGGCTACACCTTC.

This clonotype showed up many times. The chain is built from TRBV7-3 and TRBJ2-3; either TRBD1 or TRBD2 may supply D (6 bases each). V shed 3 bases and J shed 3 bases, with 13 bases lying between them. CDR1 is SGHTA and CDR2 is FQGTGA in the germline V gene. The CDR3 contains 15 residues. CDR3: CASSLGWGATDTQYF. DNA of the CDR3: TGTGCCAGCAGCTTGGGATGGGGGGCAACAGATACGCAGTATTTT.

This clonotype appeared a few times. The gene calls are TRBV12-3 or TRBV12-4 and TRBJ1-4, with a weak D call TRBD1 (6 bases). Trimming left V 8 bases short and J 0 bases short, with 7 bases between. The length of the CDR3 is 13 residues. This CDR3 is CASRQATNEKLFF. CDR3 nucleotide sequence: TGTGCCAGCCGACAGGCAACTAATGAAAAACTGTTTTTT.

This clonotype has at least ten counts. This rearrangement joins TRBV5-6 to TRBJ2-7; 7 bases agree with TRBD1. Germline trimming cut 6 bases from V and 2 bases from J; bases unmatched to any gene: 8. The CDR3 is made up of 14 amino acids. The germline CDR1 and CDR2 sequences are SGHDT and YYEEEE. The CDR3 coding sequence is TGTGCCAGCACCGCGACAGGGCGACCCTACGAGCAGTACTTC. It is translated as CASTATGRPYEQYF.

Many counts were recorded for this clonotype. The J gene is TRBJ2-2, the V gene TRBV6-5; 13 bases fit TRBD2. The length of the CDR3 is 16 residues. Germline V gene data show CDR1 as MNHEY and CDR2 as SVGAGI. V was clipped by 7 bases and J by 6 bases; unmatched bases: 8. This CDR3 is CASTHRTSGGPGELFF. The CDR3 DNA is TGTGCCAGCACCCATAGGACTAGCGGGGGCCCCGGGGAGCTGTTTTTT.

This clonotype has at least ten counts. The chain employs TRBV7-9 and TRBJ2-4; no firm D call. CDR1 is SEHNR, CDR2 FQNEAQ, per germline (reference sequence). The CDR3 extends over 15 amino acids. Trimming took off 1 base at V and 4 bases at J, with 11 bases between the two ends. CDR3 sequence reads: CASSLVMSAKNIQYF. CDR3 nucleotide sequence: TGTGCCAGCAGCTTAGTGATGAGCGCAAAAAACATTCAGTACTTC.

This clonotype came up many times. The chain combines TRBV28 with TRBJ1-5; D not resolved. V was shortened by 3 bases and J by 4 bases, with 13 bases between the two germline ends. Germline V gene sequence: CDR1 MDHEN, CDR2 SYDVKM. This CDR3 is built from 15 residues. The CDR3: CASSFYSGSNQPQHF. CDR3 nucleotides: TGTGCCAGCAGTTTTTATTCGGGGAGTAATCAGCCCCAGCATTTT.

Here the CDR3 DNA reads TGTGCCAGCCGCAGGACTAGCCCAATCGCCTACGAGCAGTACTTC. Amino acids: CASRRTSPIAYEQYF. This rearrangement joins TRBV2 to TRBJ2-7; 8 bases are a match to TRBD2. The CDR3 is made up of 15 amino acids. CDR1 and CDR2 (germline): SNHLY, FYNNEI. The J segment lost 2 bases and the V segment lost 8 bases, leaving 11 bases of the junction unmatched. The entire variable domain, with the rest obtained from reference TRBV2 and TRBJ2-7, is as follows: EPEVTQTPSHQVTQMGQEVILRCVPISNHLYFYWYRQILGQKVEFLVSFYNNEISEKSEIFDDQFSVERPDGSNFTLKIRSTKLEDSAMYFCASRRTSPIAYEQYFGPGTRLTVT.

The chain has TRBV7-2 and TRBJ2-7; the D is unclear. V lost 1 base to trimming and J lost 1 base, with 5 bases between them. The CDR3 runs to 13 residues. The germline CDR1 and CDR2 sequences are SGHTA and FQGNSA. DNA of the CDR3: TGTGCCAGCAGCTTAGTCTTTTCCTACGAGCAGTACTTC. It encodes CASSLVFSYEQYF.

This clonotype occurred many times. The chain is built from TRBV29-1 and TRBJ1-1; D is possibly TRBD1 (5 bases). Trimming took off 3 bases at V and 1 base at J, with 9 bases between the two ends. The CDR3 is made up of 13 amino acids. CDR1 and CDR2 from the germline V gene are SQVTM and ANQGSEA. The CDR3 DNA reads as TGCAGCGTTGATGACAGACCGAACACTGAAGCTTTCTTT. Its protein product is CSVDDRPNTEAFF. The full variable domain, its missing parts supplied by reference TRBV29-1 and TRBJ1-1, is SAVISQKPSRDICQRGTSLTIQCQVDSQVTMMFWYRQQPGQSLTLIATANQGSEATYESGFVIDKFPISRPNLTFSTLTVSNMSPEDSSIYLCSVDDRPNTEAFFGQGTRLTVV.

The gene calls are TRBV7-3 and TRBJ1-2, with 9 bases identical to TRBD1. The CDR3 runs 15 residues. V dropped 5 bases and J dropped 0; count of bases not matched to a gene: 4. From germline, CDR1 is SGHTA and CDR2 FQGTGA. The CDR3 loop is CASSMGQGPNYGYTF. Written as DNA, the CDR3 is TGTGCCAGCAGCATGGGACAGGGCCCTAACTATGGCTACACCTTC.

This clonotype was seen ten or more times. The rearrangement uses TRBV20-1 and TRBJ2-7; 8 bases map to TRBD1. Germline CDR1 and CDR2: DFQATT and SNEGSKA (reference sequence). J was trimmed by 3 bases and V by 5 bases; bases with no gene match: 12. The CDR3 is 15 residues long. CDR3 DNA sequence: TGCAGTGCTGCCCCGGACAGGGACGGGGGCTACGAGCAGTACTTC. Protein: CSAAPDRDGGYEQYF.

In its sample, this clonotype was seen a few times. This chain connects TRBV18 to TRBJ2-2; no clear D. The CDR3 loop spans 14 amino acids. Trimming pared 1 base from V and 2 bases from J, leaving 5 bases between. CDR1 KGHSH and CDR2 LQKENI come from the germline V gene. The CDR3: CASSPRANTGELFF. In nucleotides, the CDR3 is TGTGCCAGCTCACCACGGGCCAACACCGGGGAGCTGTTTTTT.

This clonotype came up many times. This chain connects TRBV20-1 to TRBJ2-7, with 10 bases fitting TRBD2. Unmatched junction bases numbered 6, after V lost 4 bases and J lost 0 bases. From germline, CDR1 is DFQATT and CDR2 SNEGSKA (reference sequence). CDR3 length: 15 amino acids. The CDR3 here is CSATSGGYISYEQYF. The CDR3 bases are TGCAGTGCTACTAGCGGGGGTTACATCTCCTACGAGCAGTACTTC.